Each of the 13 T cell receptor beta chains below was sequenced from the same sample in a study of T cells in women clearing cervical HPV infection. TCRdb's copy holds only in-frame clones and misses some; the assay was immunoSEQ multiplex PCR. The sample totals tens of thousands of clones; its top ten clones hold roughly a sixth. Source material: blood buffy coat. Receptors originate from a woman aged 18-70 years with a cervical HPV16 infection that either progressed to CIN3+ or cleared (not recorded which).

On this clone itself: The sequence runs out 3 residues before the end of the CDR3; the remainder is reconstructed from the germline J gene. J is TRBJ2-7 and V is TRBV12-3 or TRBV12-4, with D tentatively TRBD1 (6 bases). This CDR3 is 13 amino acids long. Trimming took off 1 base at V and 4 bases at J, with 8 bases between the two ends. Partial CDR3 DNA: TGTGCCAGCAGTTTAGGGACAGAGTACGAG. The encoded protein is CASSLGTEYE. The complete CDR3 protein is CASSLGTEYEQYF.

As for this clone: The read ends 3 residues before the CDR3 terminus; that terminus is restored from the germline J gene. The chain employs TRBV2 and TRBJ1-2, with TRBD1 matching over 7 bases. The CDR3 is 13 residues long. The germline V gene encodes CDR1 SNHLY and CDR2 FYNNEI. Incomplete CDR3 DNA: TGTGCCAGCAAGACAGGGAGCTCCTACGAC. This encodes CASKTGSSYD. The CDR3 in its entirety is CASKTGSSYDYTF.

In regard to this clone: The sequenced fragment ends 3 residues before the CDR3 boundary, so the rest is inferred from the germline J gene. The V and J genes are TRBV27 and TRBJ2-7; 10 bases align to TRBD1. V dropped 3 bases and J dropped 3; count of bases not matched to a gene: 11. Looked up from germline, CDR1 is MNHEY and CDR2 is SMNVEV (reference sequence). The CDR3 is 17 amino acids. The sequenced CDR3 bases are TGTGCCAGCAGTTTTTACCCAGGACAGGGGGAAAGCTACGAG. Residues: CASSFYPGQGESYE. The complete CDR3 sequence is CASSFYPGQGESYEQYF.

A remark on this clone: With the read ending 3 residues before the CDR3 end, the germline J gene is used to fill in that end. The chain recombines TRBV20-1 with TRBJ1-1; D is unclear. The CDR3 has 11 residues. CDR1 and CDR2 (germline): DFQATT, SNEGSKA (reference sequence). With 3 bases removed from V and 2 bases from J, the gap between germline ends came to 4 bases. The sequenced part of the CDR3 DNA is TGCAGTGCTAGCTATAACACTGAA. It specifies CSASYNTE. The CDR3 reads in full as CSASYNTEAFF.

For this clone: Read data end 3 residues before the CDR3 end; the end is taken from the germline J gene. The chain is built from TRBV7-2 and TRBJ2-4, with 9 bases fitting TRBD1. The germline CDR1 and CDR2 sequences are SGHTA and FQGNSA. This CDR3 is 14 amino acids long. The sequenced part of the CDR3 DNA is TGTGCCAGCAGCTTGATACAGGGGGCATGGGGT. The encoded protein is CASSLIQGAWG. The whole CDR3 reads CASSLIQGAWGQYF.

As regards this clone: The DNA ends 3 residues before the CDR3 does, and the rest of the CDR3 is filled in from the germline J gene. The chain is built from TRBV2 and TRBJ2-3, with 12 bases identical to TRBD2. Germline V gene sequence: CDR1 SNHLY, CDR2 FYNNEI. V dropped 6 bases and J dropped 2; count of bases not matched to a gene: 9. The CDR3 runs to 17 residues. The sequenced CDR3 bases are TGTGCCAGCAGCGGCCGGACTAGCGGGGCTTACACAGATACG. Encoded protein: CASSGRTSGAYTDT. The whole CDR3 sequence reads CASSGRTSGAYTDTQYF.

Of note for this clone: With the read ending 3 residues before the CDR3 end, the germline J gene is used to fill in that end. The V call is TRBV2, the J call TRBJ1-2; no firm D call. The CDR3 has 14 residues. Germline CDR1 and CDR2: SNHLY and FYNNEI. The DNA read from the CDR3 is TGTGCCAGCAGACTTAGACCCCAATACTACGAC. Its translation: CASRLRPQYYD. The whole CDR3 protein reads CASRLRPQYYDYTF. Combining the CDR3 with reference TRBV2 and TRBJ1-2 gives the whole variable domain EPEVTQTPSHQVTQMGQEVILRCVPISNHLYFYWYRQILGQKVEFLVSFYNNEISEKSEIFDDQFSVERPDGSNFTLKIRSTKLEDSAMYFCASRLRPQYYDYTFGSGTRLTVV.

In regard to this clone: The read terminates 3 residues ahead of where the CDR3 ends, so the germline J gene completes it. The genes are TRBV7-3 and TRBJ2-3; possible D gene TRBD1, 6 bases. Trimming removed 5 bases at V and 5 bases at J, with 14 bases between. Germline V CDR1 and CDR2: SGHTA, FQGTGA. The CDR3 extends over 14 amino acids. The CDR3: CASSPPTGIDTQYF. CDR3 DNA, as far as it was read: TGTGCCAGCAGCCCACCTACAGGGATAGATACG.

Turning to this clone: From the germline J gene comes the end of the CDR3, since the read stops 3 residues before it. The chain has TRBV7-2 and TRBJ2-1; perhaps TRBD2 as D (6 bases). Trimming took off 5 bases at V and 8 bases at J, with 16 bases between the two ends. The CDR3 sequence is 14 residues long. CDR1 and CDR2 (germline): SGHTA, FQGNSA. CDR3 bases read: TGTGCCAGCAGCCTTAATACGGGACTCTATGAG. Its translation is CASSLNTGLYE. The full CDR3 sequence reads CASSLNTGLYEQFF.

A remark on this clone: The missing CDR3 end, 3 residues past where the read stops, is filled in from the germline J gene. The V gene is TRBV30, the J gene TRBJ2-3, with D possibly matching TRBD2 (5 bases). V lost 2 bases and J 3 bases, leaving 12 bases between the germline ends. CDR1 is GTSNPN, CDR2 SVGIG, per germline (reference sequence). The CDR3 length is 14 residues. The CDR3 loop is CAWSFSGRTDTQYF. The DNA read from the CDR3 is TGTGCCTGGAGTTTCAGCGGAAGGACAGATACG.

As for this clone: The read terminates 3 residues before the CDR3 end, so the remaining end is supplied by the germline J gene. The V and J genes are TRBV20-1 and TRBJ2-1; 11 bases agree with TRBD2. Trimming cost V 0 bases and J 4 bases; bases outside gene matches: 2. The germline gives CDR1 DFQATT, CDR2 SNEGSKA (reference sequence). CDR3 length: 15 amino acids. CDR3 bases read: TGCAGTGCTAGAGATCTAGCGGGGGGTTACAATGAG. Residues: CSARDLAGGYNE. The CDR3 in its entirety is CSARDLAGGYNEQFF.

Note on this clone: Read data end 3 residues before the CDR3 end; the end is taken from the germline J gene. This chain connects TRBV7-9 to TRBJ1-4; 10 positions agree with TRBD1. Germline V gene data show CDR1 as SEHNR and CDR2 as FQNEAQ (reference sequence). V shed 1 base and J 5 bases; nucleotides not matched to a gene: 1. The CDR3 extends over 15 amino acids. CDR3 protein: CASSLVGQGNEKLFF. CDR3 DNA, as far as it was read: TGTGCCAGCAGCTTAGTGGGACAGGGGAATGAAAAA.

Points on this clone: The sequenced fragment ends 3 residues before the CDR3 boundary, so the rest is inferred from the germline J gene. The chain carries TRBV20-1 and TRBJ2-5, with D tentatively TRBD2 (6 bases). Germline V gives CDR1 DFQATT, CDR2 SNEGSKA (reference sequence). The germline V and J ends were trimmed by 5 bases and 5 bases, with 12 bases remaining between them. The CDR3 is 12 amino acids. The CDR3 bases that were read are TGCAGTGCTCCTTTCCGGGGGGAGACC. Its translation is CSAPFRGET. In full, the CDR3 reads CSAPFRGETQYF.